The rows below give T cell receptor beta chains drawn from one sample of a study of cytomegalovirus exposure and HLA in healthy donors. Data came from immunoSEQ multiplex PCR; TCRdb stores just in-frame clones and leaves some out. The table lists some 150,000 clones, about 78% of them singletons. Sample: PBMCs. These TCRs come from a middle-aged man in good health and CMV-seropositive. The CDR3 runs from the conserved cysteine through the conserved F or W. A D gene is named only where the DNA matches it firmly. Clone size is given for some rows only: seen once, a few or many times, or a class if the clone is expanded.

size: NA
V: TRBV29-1
J: TRBJ2-3
D: TRBD1
DNA: TGCAGCGTTCAACGACAGGGGGCGCTTACAGATACGCAGTATTTT
CDR3: CSVQRQGALTDTQYF

size: few
V: TRBV2
J: TRBJ1-4
D: NA
DNA: TGTGCCAGCAGTCCTCGGACACGGGATGAAAAACTGTTTTTT
CDR3: CASSPRTRDEKLFF

size: NA
V: TRBV6-1
J: TRBJ1-1
D: NA
DNA: TGTGCCAGCAGTGAATGGGAAGTCAGGGGTAGTGAAACTTTCTTT
CDR3: CASSEWEVRGSETFF

size: NA
V: TRBV7-9
J: TRBJ1-1
D: NA
DNA: TGTGCCAGCAGCCCAGGTCGGGGGGAGTGGAGCGCTGAAGCTTTCTTT
CDR3: CASSPGRGEWSAEAFF

size: NA
V: TRBV7-9
J: TRBJ1-2
D: TRBD1
DNA: TGTGCCAGCAGCCCAGAGCCAGGACAGGCTTCCCCTAACTATGGCTACACCTTC
CDR3: CASSPEPGQASPNYGYTF

size: NA
V: TRBV7-3
J: TRBJ2-5
D: NA
DNA: TGTGCCAGCAGCTTAAGAGGGTTCCAAGAGACCCAGTACTTC
CDR3: CASSLRGFQETQYF

size: NA
V: TRBV2
J: TRBJ2-5
D: TRBD2
DNA: TGTGCCAGCAGGCAGCGGGAGCGAGAGACCCAGTACTTC
CDR3: CASRQRERETQYF

size: NA
V: TRBV7-8
J: TRBJ2-1
D: NA
DNA: TGTGCCAGCAGCCTTTTAATTATCCAGGCCTACAATGAGCAGTTCTTC
CDR3: CASSLLIIQAYNEQFF

size: NA
V: TRBV6-1
J: TRBJ1-6
D: NA
DNA: TGTGCCAGCAGTGGACCTGGAAGGAGCTCCTATAATTCACCCCTCCACTTT
CDR3: CASSGPGRSSYNSPLHF

size: few
V: TRBV7-9
J: TRBJ2-1
D: TRBD2
DNA: TGTGCCAGCAGCTTAGACCGGGGACTAGCGGTAATCAATGAGCAGTTCTTC
CDR3: CASSLDRGLAVINEQFF

size: NA
V: TRBV4-2
J: TRBJ2-7
D: TRBD2
DNA: TGTGCCAGCAGCCCCCTAGCGGGTACCTACGAGCAGTACTTC
CDR3: CASSPLAGTYEQYF

size: NA
V: TRBV4-3
J: TRBJ2-5
D: NA
DNA: TGCGCCAGCAGCCAAGGACTAGAAGAGACCCAGTACTTC
CDR3: CASSQGLEETQYF

size: once
V: TRBV25-1
J: TRBJ1-1
D: TRBD1
DNA: TGTGCCAGCAGGGACACCAAACAGGGGGCGAAAGCTTTCTTT
CDR3: CASRDTKQGAKAFF

size: once
V: TRBV10-1
J: TRBJ2-7
D: TRBD2
DNA: TGCGCCAGCAGTGAGTCGACGTTTGGGAGGGACGAGCAGTACTTC
CDR3: CASSESTFGRDEQYF

size: NA
V: TRBV6-5
J: TRBJ2-7
D: TRBD1
DNA: TGTGCCAGCGCGAGGGACAGGGGAGGAACCTACGAGCAGTACTTC
CDR3: CASARDRGGTYEQYF

size: few
V: TRBV10-2
J: TRBJ2-1
D: NA
DNA: TGCGCCAGCAGTGAATCGGGGATATACAATGAGCAGTTCTTC
CDR3: CASSESGIYNEQFF

size: NA
V: TRBV5-6
J: TRBJ2-3
D: TRBD2
DNA: TGTGCCAGCAGCTTGATCAGCGGGGGGACAGATACGCAGTATTTT
CDR3: CASSLISGGTDTQYF

size: NA
V: TRBV4-3
J: TRBJ1-2
D: NA
DNA: TGCGCCAGCAGCCAAGATCTCCCAGGGGTTGGCGGCTACACCTTC
CDR3: CASSQDLPGVGGYTF